This T cell receptor beta chain was sequenced for a study of blood T cells in healthy people across ages. This clonotype turned up a few times. A J-beta primer mix and a sample-barcoded 5' primer were used in a second PCR of roughly 6 to 11 cycles. TCRdb processed the 5' RACE reads anew with MiXCR; each CDR3 protein has one entry. Of some 760,000 distinct CDR3 sequences in the sample, around 25% were seen once. Germline CDR1 reads MGHRA; CDR2 reads YSYEKL. The CDR3 has 17 amino acids. V was trimmed by 1 base and J by 3 bases, leaving 19 bases between them. This sample was also put to use in a study of T cells of mothers and their children.

V and J are TRBV4-1 and TRBJ2-7; no clear D. The sample taken for sequencing was blood. The sequence was obtained from a boy younger than 18 in good health. The CDR3 DNA reads as TGCGCCAGCAGCCAAGCGGTAGTAGATCTTCCAGTCTACGAGCAGTACTTC. Translating gives CASSQAVVDLPVYEQYF.